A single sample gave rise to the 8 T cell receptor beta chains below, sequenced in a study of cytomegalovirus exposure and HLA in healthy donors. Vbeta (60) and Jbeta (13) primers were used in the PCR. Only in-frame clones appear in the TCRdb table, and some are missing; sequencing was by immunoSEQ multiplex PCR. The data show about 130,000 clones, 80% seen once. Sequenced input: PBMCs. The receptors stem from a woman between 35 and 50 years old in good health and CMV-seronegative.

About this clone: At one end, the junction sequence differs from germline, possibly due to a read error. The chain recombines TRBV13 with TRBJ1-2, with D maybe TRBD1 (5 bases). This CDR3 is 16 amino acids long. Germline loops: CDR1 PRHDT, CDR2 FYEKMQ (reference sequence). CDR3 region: CASSLGGHQGNYGYTF. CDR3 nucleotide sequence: TGTGCCAGCAGCCTAGGCGGACACCAAGGGAACTATGGCTACACCTTC. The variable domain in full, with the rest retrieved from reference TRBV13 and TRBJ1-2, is AAGVIQSPRHLIKEKRETATLKCYPIPRHDTVYWYQQGPGQDPQFLISFYEKMQSDKGSIPDRFSAQQFSDYHSELNMSSLELGDSALYFCASSLGGHQGNYGYTFGSGTRLTVV.

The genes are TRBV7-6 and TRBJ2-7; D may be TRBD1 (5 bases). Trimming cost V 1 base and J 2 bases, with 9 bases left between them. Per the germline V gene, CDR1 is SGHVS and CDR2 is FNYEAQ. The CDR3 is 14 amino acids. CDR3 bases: TGTGCCAGCAGCTTAGGCTACAGGCCCTACGAGCAGTACTTC. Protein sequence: CASSLGYRPYEQYF.

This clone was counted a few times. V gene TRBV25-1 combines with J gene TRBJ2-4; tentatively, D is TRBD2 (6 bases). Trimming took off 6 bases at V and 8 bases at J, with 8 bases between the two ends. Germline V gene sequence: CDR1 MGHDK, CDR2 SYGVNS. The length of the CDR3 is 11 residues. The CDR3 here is CASSGGYIQYF. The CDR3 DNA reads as TGTGCCAGCAGCGGAGGGTACATTCAGTACTTC.

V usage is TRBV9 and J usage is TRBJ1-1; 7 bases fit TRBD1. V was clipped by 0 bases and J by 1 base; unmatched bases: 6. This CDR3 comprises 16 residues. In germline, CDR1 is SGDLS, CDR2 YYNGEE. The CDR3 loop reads CASSVGPGQKNTEAFF. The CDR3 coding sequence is TGTGCCAGCAGCGTAGGCCCGGGACAGAAGAACACTGAAGCTTTCTTT.

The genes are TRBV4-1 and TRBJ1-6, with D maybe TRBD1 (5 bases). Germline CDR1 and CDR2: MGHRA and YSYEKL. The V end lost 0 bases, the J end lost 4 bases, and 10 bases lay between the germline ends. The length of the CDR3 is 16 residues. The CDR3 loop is CASSQDRRGYNSPLHF. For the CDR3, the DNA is TGCGCCAGCAGCCAAGATCGGAGGGGTTATAATTCACCCCTCCACTTT.

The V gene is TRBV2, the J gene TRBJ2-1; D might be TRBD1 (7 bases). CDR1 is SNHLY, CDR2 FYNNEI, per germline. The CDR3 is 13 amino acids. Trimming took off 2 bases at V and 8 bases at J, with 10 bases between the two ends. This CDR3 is CASSESRGDEQFF. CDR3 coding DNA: TGTGCCAGCAGTGAATCCAGGGGGGATGAGCAGTTCTTC.

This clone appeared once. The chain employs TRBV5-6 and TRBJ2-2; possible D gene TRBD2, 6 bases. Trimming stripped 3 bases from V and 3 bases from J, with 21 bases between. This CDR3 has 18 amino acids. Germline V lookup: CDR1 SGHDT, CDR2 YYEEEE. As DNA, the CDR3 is TGTGCCAGCAGCTGGGGAGGACGGGCGATGCCCCACACCGGGGAGCTGTTTTTT. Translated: CASSWGGRAMPHTGELFF.

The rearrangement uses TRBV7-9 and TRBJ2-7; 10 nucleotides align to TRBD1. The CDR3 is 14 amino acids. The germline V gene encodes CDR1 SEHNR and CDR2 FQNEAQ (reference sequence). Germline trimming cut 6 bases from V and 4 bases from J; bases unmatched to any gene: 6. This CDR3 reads CASRSGTGEYEQYF. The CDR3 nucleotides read TGTGCCAGCAGATCCGGGACAGGGGAATACGAGCAGTACTTC.